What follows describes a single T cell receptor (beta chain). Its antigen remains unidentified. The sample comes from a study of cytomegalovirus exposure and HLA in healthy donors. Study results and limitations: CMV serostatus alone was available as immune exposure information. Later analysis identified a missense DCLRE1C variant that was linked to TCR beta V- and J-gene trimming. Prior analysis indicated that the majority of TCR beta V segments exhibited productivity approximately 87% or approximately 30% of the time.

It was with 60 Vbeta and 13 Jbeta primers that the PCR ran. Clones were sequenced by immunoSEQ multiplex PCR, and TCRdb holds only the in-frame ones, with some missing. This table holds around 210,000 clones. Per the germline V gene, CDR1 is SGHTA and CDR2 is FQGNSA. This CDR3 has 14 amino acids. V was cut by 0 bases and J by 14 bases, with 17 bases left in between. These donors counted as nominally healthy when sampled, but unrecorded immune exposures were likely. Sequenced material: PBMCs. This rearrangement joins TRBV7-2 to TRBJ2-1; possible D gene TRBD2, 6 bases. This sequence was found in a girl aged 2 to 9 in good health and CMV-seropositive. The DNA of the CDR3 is TGTGCCAGCAGCTTAGCGCATGGGGGAGGTGATGAGTTCTTC. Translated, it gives CASSLAHGGGDEFF.